Following are 5 T cell receptor beta chains from one sample sequenced in a study of control samples from healthy donors and cancer patients (dated by TCRdb to 2018 to 2020). Libraries were made using the immunoSEQ multiplex PCR assay. TCRdb's version of the immuneACCESS table is confined to in-frame rearrangements and falls short of the full clone set. An unresolved V gene accounts for under half of the shortfall where checked; the remainder is of unknown origin. In all, the sample holds about 140,000 clones, and around 85% of those were seen once. Together, the top ten hold roughly 9% of the sample. The sample was blood. These receptors originate from a woman aged 30 to 39 in good health.

The V and J genes are TRBV5-1 and TRBJ1-3; D remains unclear. From germline, CDR1 is SGHRS and CDR2 YFSETQ. Trimming pared 4 bases from V and 0 bases from J, leaving 8 bases between. This CDR3 is built from 14 residues. Here the CDR3 reads CASSEASSGNTIYF. The CDR3, as DNA: TGCGCCAGCAGCGAAGCGAGCTCTGGAAACACCATATATTTT.

The V and J genes are TRBV28 and TRBJ2-3, with 14 bases lining up with TRBD2. The CDR3 has 13 amino acids. Germline CDR1 reads MDHEN; CDR2 reads SYDVKM. The V segment lost 11 bases and the J segment 5 bases; nucleotides outside the gene matches: 3. The CDR3 loop reads CAGTSGRLDTQYF. In DNA form, the CDR3 reads TGTGCCGGGACTAGCGGGAGATTAGATACGCAGTATTTT.

The rearrangement uses TRBV25-1 and TRBJ2-5, with 10 bases lining up with TRBD2. The CDR3 spans 15 residues. Germline V gives CDR1 MGHDK, CDR2 SYGVNS. With V trimmed by 1 base and J by 4 bases, 3 bases remained unmatched. For the CDR3, the DNA is TGTGCCAGCAGTGAATCTAGCGGGAGTGGAGAGACCCAGTACTTC. The encoded protein is CASSESSGSGETQYF.

The V call is TRBV3-1 (or the pseudogene TRBV3-2), the J call TRBJ1-1; 7 nucleotides line up with TRBD1. The germline CDR1 and CDR2 sequences are LGHDT and YNNKEL (reference sequence). The trim removed 5 bases at V and 4 bases at J, leaving 1 base unmatched. This CDR3 contains 12 residues. The CDR3 loop is CASSGQVTEAFF. DNA of the CDR3: TGTGCCAGCAGCGGACAGGTCACTGAAGCTTTCTTT.

The chain is built from TRBV28 and TRBJ1-2; 7 positions agree with TRBD1. Losses at the gene ends were 3 bases for V and 8 bases for J; bases not matched to a gene: 12. Germline CDR1 and CDR2: MDHEN and SYDVKM. This CDR3 region has 15 residues. The CDR3 sequence is CASSFLQGVPRGYTF. The CDR3 bases are TGTGCCAGCAGTTTTCTCCAGGGGGTTCCTAGAGGCTACACCTTC.